This passage covers 30 T cell receptor beta chains from one sample sequenced in a study of Ad26.COV2.S vaccination and SARS-CoV-2 variants. Treatment indicated: some 20 received Ad26.COV2.S at low or high dose, single or two shots; five or six received placebo; per-sample allocation not given. Day 63 after the first injection of vaccine or placebo was the sampling time. Some clones are missing from TCRdb's copy, which holds only in-frame ones; the method was immunoSEQ multiplex PCR. The data show about 350,000 clones, roughly 90% seen once. This specimen was peripheral blood, taken in a trial of Ad26.COV2.S vaccine versus placebo. The receptors shown here come from a person aged 18-60 years who received the Ad26.COV2.S COVID-19 vaccine or a placebo.

The rearrangement joins TRBV18 to TRBJ2-3; 10 bases align to TRBD2. Germline loops: CDR1 KGHSH, CDR2 LQKENI. CDR3 length: 15 residues. The junction had 4 bases not matched to a gene; V was cut back by 3 bases and J by 4 bases. The CDR3 reads CASSPPSGRADTQYF. In nucleotides, the CDR3 is TGTGCCAGCTCACCGCCCAGCGGGAGGGCAGATACGCAGTATTTT.

With regard to this clone: Other DNA sequences within the sample encode an identical CDR3. The chain carries TRBV20-1 and TRBJ2-5; D may be TRBD1 or TRBD2 (5 bases each). Germline V lookup: CDR1 DFQATT, CDR2 SNEGSKA (reference sequence). V shed 1 base and J shed 5 bases, with 5 bases lying between them. The CDR3 consists of 11 residues. The CDR3 nucleotides are TGCAGTGCTAGAGGGGGGGAGACCCAGTACTTC. Translated: CSARGGETQYF.

In the case of this clone: The sample holds other DNA sequences that translate to the same CDR3. V gene TRBV5-1 combines with J gene TRBJ2-3; D not resolved. From germline, CDR1 is SGHRS and CDR2 YFSETQ. V lost 0 bases, J lost 6 bases, and 5 bases lay in between. The length of the CDR3 is 12 residues. The CDR3 region is CASSLETDTQYF. The CDR3 DNA reads as TGCGCCAGCAGCTTGGAAACGGATACGCAGTATTTT.

This clone was observed once. The V and J genes are TRBV5-6 and TRBJ1-5, with D unresolved. The CDR3 covers 12 residues. Trimming left V 4 bases short and J 3 bases short, with 5 bases between. Germline V gene lookup returns CDR1 SGHDT and CDR2 YYEEEE. CDR3 sequence (DNA): TGTGCCAGCAGCCTACCCAATCAGCCCCAGCATTTT. Protein: CASSLPNQPQHF.

The sample holds one count of this clone. The chain is built from TRBV4-2 and TRBJ2-1; D possibly corresponds to TRBD1 (5 bases). The germline CDR1 and CDR2 sequences are LGHNA and YNFKEQ. This CDR3 has 13 residues. Deletions cut 0 bases from V and 8 bases from J, with 8 bases between. This CDR3 reads CASSQDRVDEQFF. The CDR3, as DNA: TGTGCCAGCAGCCAAGACAGGGTCGATGAGCAGTTCTTC.

V usage is TRBV5-4 and J usage is TRBJ1-3; maybe TRBD1 (6 bases). Trimming cost V 2 bases and J 5 bases, with 11 bases left between them. Germline CDR1 and CDR2: SGHNT and YYREEE (reference sequence). The CDR3 extends over 14 amino acids. The CDR3 DNA follows: TGTGCCAGCAGCTTCACAGGACAGCGAAACACCATATATTTT. The encoded protein is CASSFTGQRNTIYF.

This clone was seen only a few times. The V call is TRBV29-1, the J call TRBJ2-1, with 8 positions matching TRBD1. This CDR3 region has 15 residues. CDR1 and CDR2 from the germline V gene are SQVTM and ANQGSEA. With V trimmed by 6 bases and J by 6 bases, 13 bases remained unmatched. In DNA form, the CDR3 reads TGCAGCGTGAAGGACAGGGAAGGGGTTGGCAATGAGCAGTTCTTC. Translation gives CSVKDREGVGNEQFF.

V and J are TRBV5-4 and TRBJ2-7, with TRBD1 identical over 8 bases. Germline CDR1 SGHNT, CDR2 YYREEE (reference sequence). V lost 3 bases and J lost 0; bases outside the gene matches: 8. This CDR3 has 16 amino acids. The CDR3 DNA is TGTGCCAGCAGCTCGGCCCAGCAGGGGGCCTCCTACGAGCAGTACTTC. Its protein is CASSSAQQGASYEQYF. The whole variable domain, filled in from reference TRBV5-4 and TRBJ2-7, reads ETGVTQSPTHLIKTRGQQVTLRCSSQSGHNTVSWYQQALGQGPQFIFQYYREEENGRGNFPPRFSGLQFPNYSSELNVNALELDDSALYLCASSSAQQGASYEQYFGPGTRLTVT.

The chain is built from TRBV2 and TRBJ2-3; D perhaps matches TRBD1 (5 bases). With 7 bases removed from V and 2 bases from J, the gap between germline ends came to 10 bases. The length of the CDR3 is 13 residues. Germline V gene lookup returns CDR1 SNHLY and CDR2 FYNNEI. The DNA for the CDR3 is TGTGCCAGCAAGGCAGGGTCCACAGATACGCAGTATTTT. Protein: CASKAGSTDTQYF.

The chain links TRBV2 to TRBJ2-5, with 12 bases aligning to TRBD2. The J segment lost 2 bases and the V segment lost 6 bases, leaving 1 base of the junction unmatched. From germline, CDR1 is SNHLY and CDR2 FYNNEI. The CDR3 consists of 14 residues. The CDR3 is CASRLAGGQETQYF. The CDR3 nucleotides read TGTGCCAGCAGGCTAGCGGGGGGGCAAGAGACCCAGTACTTC.

The chain links TRBV6-5 to TRBJ1-1, with a tentative D call TRBD1 (6 bases). CDR3 length equals 12 residues. V lost 9 bases and J lost 10, with 18 bases in between. Germline CDR1 reads MNHEY; CDR2 reads SVGAGI. CDR3 protein: CASRGDGGTAFF. CDR3 sequence (DNA): TGTGCCAGTAGGGGGGACGGGGGGACAGCTTTCTTT.

The V and J genes are TRBV19 and TRBJ2-3; the match to TRBD1 covers 8 bases. V shed 1 base, J shed 3 bases, and the junction held 0 bases outside the gene matches. The CDR3 is 14 amino acids. The germline gives CDR1 LNHDA, CDR2 SQIVND (reference sequence). CDR3 loop: CASSIGTGTDTQYF. The CDR3 DNA follows: TGTGCCAGTAGTATAGGGACAGGGACAGATACGCAGTATTTT.

The rearrangement joins TRBV6-1 to TRBJ2-7, with no clear D. CDR1 MNHNS and CDR2 SASEGT come from the germline V gene. This CDR3 is 13 amino acids long. With 3 bases removed from V and 3 bases from J, the gap between germline ends came to 9 bases. For the CDR3, the DNA is TGTGCCAGCAGTGAGCGAGCCATCTACGAGCAGTACTTC. Translating it yields CASSERAIYEQYF.

The V gene is TRBV4-1, the J gene TRBJ2-1; D might be TRBD2 (5 bases). This CDR3 region has 18 residues. Trimming pared 4 bases from V and 9 bases from J, leaving 28 bases between. Per the germline V gene, CDR1 is MGHRA and CDR2 is YSYEKL. The CDR3 region is CASSRGSPAVASGSEQFF. The CDR3 bases are TGCGCCAGCAGCCGCGGGTCCCCCGCGGTTGCCTCTGGGAGTGAGCAGTTCTTC.

The gene calls are TRBV5-6 and TRBJ1-5; possible D gene TRBD1, 5 bases. V gave up 4 bases and J gave up 1 base, with 15 bases separating them. CDR1 and CDR2 from the germline V gene are SGHDT and YYEEEE. The CDR3 loop spans 16 amino acids. The DNA for the CDR3 is TGTGCCAGCAGCCTAAGGGAGGCAGGGAGCAATCAGCCCCAGCATTTT. It encodes CASSLREAGSNQPQHF.

The CDR3, as DNA: TGCGCCAGCAGCGCGGGACACAGCTCTGGAAACACCATATATTTT. Translating it yields CASSAGHSSGNTIYF. V usage is TRBV5-1 and J usage is TRBJ1-3, with D possibly being TRBD1 (6 bases). CDR3 length: 15 amino acids. Germline V lookup: CDR1 SGHRS, CDR2 YFSETQ. Trimming took off 4 bases at V and 0 bases at J, with 11 bases between the two ends.

The rearrangement uses TRBV6-6 and TRBJ2-7, with a weak D call TRBD1 (6 bases). CDR1 and CDR2 (germline): MNHNY, SVGAGI (reference sequence). The CDR3 extends over 14 amino acids. Trimming left V 5 bases short and J 3 bases short, with 14 bases between. The CDR3 protein is CASSDQDSFYEQYF. CDR3 sequence (DNA): TGTGCCAGCAGTGATCAGGACAGCTTCTACGAGCAGTACTTC.

DNA for the CDR3: TGTGCCAGCAGCTTAGGGTCGTTAAAAGAGACCCAGTACTTC. It encodes CASSLGSLKETQYF. This sequence joins TRBV7-9 and TRBJ2-5; D uncertain. The CDR3 contains 14 residues. Germline V gives CDR1 SEHNR, CDR2 FQNEAQ (reference sequence). V dropped 1 base and J dropped 3 bases, with 9 bases sitting between them.

This clone was observed at least ten times. The rearrangement joins TRBV13 to TRBJ2-1; 9 bases map to TRBD2. The CDR3 contains 17 residues. J lost 6 bases, V lost 5 bases, and 14 bases had no gene match. Germline V gene lookup returns CDR1 PRHDT and CDR2 FYEKMQ (reference sequence). CDR3 sequence reads: CASSIPRGLAISNEQFF. DNA of the CDR3: TGTGCCAGCAGCATCCCCCGAGGACTAGCGATCAGCAATGAGCAGTTCTTC.

This clone is a singleton in its sample. The chain couples TRBV5-4 to TRBJ1-1; weak D call: TRBD1 (6 bases). The length of the CDR3 is 15 residues. Germline lookup yields CDR1 SGHNT and CDR2 YYREEE (reference sequence). V shed 1 base and J shed 5 bases, with 15 bases lying between them. The CDR3 loop is CASSLTQGKGTEAFF. The CDR3 DNA follows: TGTGCCAGCAGCTTGACACAGGGTAAGGGGACTGAAGCTTTCTTT.

V usage is TRBV28 and J usage is TRBJ1-2, with 7 bases that match TRBD1. The germline gives CDR1 MDHEN, CDR2 SYDVKM. This CDR3 contains 14 residues. The J segment lost 3 bases and the V segment lost 4 bases, leaving 5 bases of the junction unmatched. The CDR3 is CASSSYDRDYGYTF. Here the CDR3 DNA reads TGTGCCAGCAGTTCGTATGACAGGGACTATGGCTACACCTTC.

This clone was detected once. This chain joins TRBV9 and TRBJ2-1; TRBD2 matches 8 bases. The CDR3 runs 15 residues. Germline V gene sequence: CDR1 SGDLS, CDR2 YYNGEE. The J segment lost 0 bases and the V segment lost 5 bases, leaving 4 bases of the junction unmatched. CDR3 nucleotide sequence: TGTGCCAGCAGTAGCGGGACGAGCTCCTACAATGAGCAGTTCTTC. Its protein product is CASSSGTSSYNEQFF.

This clone was found a few times. The chain is built from TRBV7-9 and TRBJ1-1, with D possibly matching TRBD1 (5 bases). V lost 0 bases, J lost 4 bases, and 15 bases lay in between. This CDR3 contains 16 residues. Germline values: CDR1 SEHNR, CDR2 FQNEAQ (reference sequence). The CDR3 loop is CASSLADWGRTTEAFF. CDR3 coding DNA: TGTGCCAGCAGCTTAGCGGATTGGGGCCGAACCACTGAAGCTTTCTTT.

The V and J genes are TRBV27 and TRBJ1-5, with D possibly matching TRBD1 (5 bases). Germline V lookup: CDR1 MNHEY, CDR2 SMNVEV (reference sequence). V was cut by 1 base and J by 7 bases, with 14 bases left in between. CDR3 length equals 15 residues. CDR3 region: CASSLLVGAGQPQHF. The CDR3 bases are TGTGCCAGCAGTTTATTGGTAGGGGCGGGACAGCCCCAGCATTTT.

This chain uses TRBV6-5 with TRBJ2-7; no reliable D call. The germline V gene has CDR1 MNHEY and CDR2 SVGAGI. The CDR3 runs to 14 residues. Between the trimmed V and J ends, which lost 6 bases and 0 bases, there was a span of 12 bases. CDR3 sequence reads: CASSVRTASYEQYF. The CDR3 coding sequence is TGTGCCAGCAGCGTCAGAACGGCCTCCTACGAGCAGTACTTC.

The chain joins TRBV19 to TRBJ2-2; either TRBD1 or TRBD2 may supply D (5 bases each). Germline CDR1 and CDR2: LNHDA and SQIVND (reference sequence). There are 15 residues in the CDR3. Trimming cost V 5 bases and J 0 bases, with 10 bases left between them. The CDR3 coding sequence is TGTGCCAGTAGTTGGGACCGAGCGAACACCGGGGAGCTGTTTTTT. Protein: CASSWDRANTGELFF.

This clone was counted between two and nine times. The chain employs TRBV5-4 and TRBJ2-7, with TRBD2 matching 11 bases. Germline lookup yields CDR1 SGHNT and CDR2 YYREEE (reference sequence). This CDR3 is built from 16 residues. V gave up 0 bases and J gave up 9 bases; unmatched junction bases: 11. As DNA, the CDR3 is TGTGCCAGCAGCTTGGATCTAGCGGGAGGTTTGGAAGGGCAGTACTTC. Residues: CASSLDLAGGLEGQYF.

The chain has TRBV29-1 and TRBJ2-3, with 10 bases aligning to TRBD2. Germline V CDR1 and CDR2: SQVTM, ANQGSEA. Trimming removed 6 bases from V and 4 bases from J; junction bases left unmatched: 7. The CDR3 loop spans 14 amino acids. CDR3 DNA: TGCAGCGTGAGCGGGCTAGCGGGGGCAGATACGCAGTATTTT. Amino acid sequence: CSVSGLAGADTQYF.

The chain links TRBV27 to TRBJ2-3, with 14 bases aligning to TRBD2. With 6 bases clipped from V and 5 bases from J, the junction kept 7 bases outside the gene matches. The germline V gene has CDR1 MNHEY and CDR2 SMNVEV (reference sequence). The CDR3 runs to 16 residues. DNA of the CDR3: TGTGCCAGCAGCCCCGGGACTAGCGGGAGAAGAGATACGCAGTATTTT. It codes for CASSPGTSGRRDTQYF.

CDR3 in amino acids: CASSQAVSTTNEKLFF. In DNA, the CDR3 is TGTGCCAGCAGCCAAGCAGTGAGCACAACTAATGAAAAACTGTTTTTT. V gene TRBV4-2 combines with J gene TRBJ1-4; D not certain. CDR3 length: 16 residues. V was trimmed by 1 base and J by 0 bases, leaving 9 bases between them. The germline CDR1 and CDR2 sequences are LGHNA and YNFKEQ.